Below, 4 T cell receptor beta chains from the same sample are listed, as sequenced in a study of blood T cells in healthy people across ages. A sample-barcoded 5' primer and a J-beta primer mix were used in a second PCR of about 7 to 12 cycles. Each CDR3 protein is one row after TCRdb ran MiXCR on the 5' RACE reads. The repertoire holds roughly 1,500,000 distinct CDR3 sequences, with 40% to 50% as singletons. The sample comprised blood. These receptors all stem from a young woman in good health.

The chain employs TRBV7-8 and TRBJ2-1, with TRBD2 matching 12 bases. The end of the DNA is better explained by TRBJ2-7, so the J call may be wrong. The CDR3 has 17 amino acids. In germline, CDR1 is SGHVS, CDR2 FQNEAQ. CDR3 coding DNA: TGTGCCAGCAGCTGGACTAGCGGGGCGGGCTCCTACAATGAGCAGTACTTC. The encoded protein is CASSWTSGAGSYNEQYF.

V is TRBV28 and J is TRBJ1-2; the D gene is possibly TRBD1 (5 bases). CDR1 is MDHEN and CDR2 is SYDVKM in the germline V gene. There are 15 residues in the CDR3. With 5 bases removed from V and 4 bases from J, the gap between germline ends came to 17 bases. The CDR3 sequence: CASSPRGRWPYGYTF. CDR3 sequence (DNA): TGTGCCAGCAGTCCTAGGGGTCGGTGGCCCTATGGCTACACCTTC.

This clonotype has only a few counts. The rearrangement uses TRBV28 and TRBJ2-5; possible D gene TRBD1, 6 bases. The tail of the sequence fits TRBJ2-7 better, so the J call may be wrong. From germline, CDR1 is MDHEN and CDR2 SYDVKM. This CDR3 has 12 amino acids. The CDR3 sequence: CASSTQGDEQYF. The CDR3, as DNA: TGTGCCAGCAGCACACAGGGAGACGAGCAGTACTTC.

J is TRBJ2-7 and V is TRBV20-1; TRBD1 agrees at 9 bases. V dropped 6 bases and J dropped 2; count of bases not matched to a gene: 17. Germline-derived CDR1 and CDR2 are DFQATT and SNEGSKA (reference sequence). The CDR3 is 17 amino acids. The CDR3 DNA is TGCAGTGCCACTACGGACAGGGGAGTACCCTGGCCCTACGAGCAGTACTTC. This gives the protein CSATTDRGVPWPYEQYF.